This T cell receptor beta chain was retrieved from a study of blood T cell repertoires in COVID-19. For the study at large: The United States, Italy and Spain were the sources of the acute and convalescent COVID-19 samples. Sample material is recorded as cDNA or gDNA derived from T cells, B-cell-depleted T cells, or PBMCs.

A Seattle source enrolled patients during active infection and followed them longitudinally. In the authors' methods: Estimation of nucleated cell counts was performed using reference gene primer amplification. The repertoire was sequenced with immunoSEQ multiplex PCR; TCRdb's copy has only in-frame clones and lacks some. V, J and clone size reflect that table, while D and trimming were determined from the DNA. The sample carries around 210,000 clones, about 80% recorded once. CDR1 and CDR2 (germline): LNHDA, SQIVND (reference sequence). The V end lost 7 bases, the J end lost 3 bases, and 19 bases lay between the germline ends. CDR3 length equals 15 residues.

The origin of this receptor is a woman older than 75 with COVID-19, enrolled during active disease. The sequencing sample was made of peripheral blood. The chain joins TRBV19 to TRBJ2-7; maybe TRBD2 (6 bases). The chain's CDR3 is CASTPTGGVSYEQYF. CDR3 in DNA: TGTGCCAGTACCCCCACGGGCGGGGTGAGCTACGAGCAGTACTTC. Together with reference TRBV19 and TRBJ2-7, the CDR3 gives the full variable domain: DGGITQSPKYLFRKEGQNVTLSCEQNLNHDAMYWYRQDPGQGLRLIYYSQIVNDFQKGDIAEGYSVSREKKESFPLTVTSAQKNPTAFYLCASTPTGGVSYEQYFGPGTRLTVT.